This T cell receptor (beta chain) comes out of a study of blood T cell repertoires in COVID-19. The CDR3 covers 14 residues. Losses at the gene ends were 3 bases for V and 5 bases for J; bases not matched to a gene: 4. In germline, CDR1 is SEHNR, CDR2 FQNEAQ (reference sequence). Using immunoSEQ multiplex PCR, the repertoire was profiled, and TCRdb retains in-frame clones only, with some absent. The sample consists of a few hundred thousand clones, approximately 83% of them appearing once. The sample taken for sequencing was PBMCs or T cells enriched from blood (not recorded which). The V gene is TRBV7-9, the J gene TRBJ1-1, with 9 bases aligning to TRBD1. This TCR came from a man aged 25 to 45 who had recovered from COVID-19. The CDR3 DNA sequence: TGTGCCAGCAGCTTGATGGGACAGGGAACTGAAGCTTTCTTT. Its protein product is CASSLMGQGTEAFF. The full variable domain, its missing parts supplied by reference TRBV7-9 and TRBJ1-1, is DTGVSQNPRHKITKRGQNVTFRCDPISEHNRLYWYRQTLGQGPEFLTYFQNEAQLEKSRLLSDRFSAERPKGSFSTLEIQRTEQGDSAMYLCASSLMGQGTEAFFGQGTRLTVV.